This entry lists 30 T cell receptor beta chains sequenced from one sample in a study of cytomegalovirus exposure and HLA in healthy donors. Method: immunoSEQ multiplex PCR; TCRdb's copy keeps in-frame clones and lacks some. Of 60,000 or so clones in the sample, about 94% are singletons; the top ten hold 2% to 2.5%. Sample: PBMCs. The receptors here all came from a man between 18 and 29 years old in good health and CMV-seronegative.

Written as DNA, the CDR3 is TGTGCCAGCAGCTTAGATGGGACACAGAACCAGCCCCAGCATTTT. As protein: CASSLDGTQNQPQHF. The rearrangement uses TRBV11-2 and TRBJ1-5; D is possibly TRBD1 (6 bases). The length of the CDR3 is 15 residues. CDR1 SGHAT and CDR2 FQNNGV come from the germline V gene. Deletions cut 0 bases from V and 7 bases from J, with 13 bases between.

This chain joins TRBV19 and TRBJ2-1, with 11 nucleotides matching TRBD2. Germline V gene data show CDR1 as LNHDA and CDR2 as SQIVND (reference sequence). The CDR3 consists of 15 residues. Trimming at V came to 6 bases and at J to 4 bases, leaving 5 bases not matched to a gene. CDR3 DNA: TGTGCCAGTAGCCTAGGGACTAGCGGATACAATGAGCAGTTCTTC. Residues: CASSLGTSGYNEQFF.

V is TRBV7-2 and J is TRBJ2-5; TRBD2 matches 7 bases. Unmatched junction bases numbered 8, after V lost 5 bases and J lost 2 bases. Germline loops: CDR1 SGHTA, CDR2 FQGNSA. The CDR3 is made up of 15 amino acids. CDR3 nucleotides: TGTGCCAGCAGCGGAAGGGCTAGCGGACAAGAGACCCAGTACTTC. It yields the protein CASSGRASGQETQYF.

The CDR3 loop reads CASSQDPRGSNEKLFF. The CDR3 nucleotides are TGCGCCAGCAGCCAAGATCCTAGGGGTTCTAATGAAAAACTGTTTTTT. The gene calls are TRBV4-1 and TRBJ1-4; tentatively, D is TRBD1 (5 bases). Trimming took off 0 bases at V and 3 bases at J, with 11 bases between the two ends. The germline V gene has CDR1 MGHRA and CDR2 YSYEKL. The CDR3 has 16 amino acids.

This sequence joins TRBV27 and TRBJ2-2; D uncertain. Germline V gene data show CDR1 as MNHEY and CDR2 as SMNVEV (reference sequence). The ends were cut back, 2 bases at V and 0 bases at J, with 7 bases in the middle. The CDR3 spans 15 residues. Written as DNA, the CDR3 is TGTGCCAGCAGTTTAACGCCAGCGAACACCGGGGAGCTGTTTTTT. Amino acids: CASSLTPANTGELFF.

The CDR3: CASSLGDAGSLRNQPQHF. The CDR3 coding sequence is TGTGCCAGCAGCTTGGGGGATGCGGGGTCATTACGGAATCAGCCCCAGCATTTT. The chain carries TRBV5-5 and TRBJ1-5; D is unclear. The V and J ends lost 0 bases and 4 bases respectively, with 20 bases between them. The germline V gene has CDR1 SGHKS and CDR2 YYEKEE (reference sequence). The CDR3 spans 18 residues.

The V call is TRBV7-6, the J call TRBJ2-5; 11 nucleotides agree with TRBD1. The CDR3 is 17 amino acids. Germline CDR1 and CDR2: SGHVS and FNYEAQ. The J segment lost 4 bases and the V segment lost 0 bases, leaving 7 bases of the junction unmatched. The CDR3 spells CASSLALGQGGSETQYF. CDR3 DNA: TGTGCCAGCAGCTTAGCGCTGGGACAGGGGGGTTCAGAGACCCAGTACTTC. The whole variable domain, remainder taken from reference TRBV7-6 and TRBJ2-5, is GAGVSQSPRYKVTKRGQDVALRCDPISGHVSLYWYRQALGQGPEFLTYFNYEAQQDKSGLPNDRFSAERPEGSISTLTIQRTEQRDSAMYRCASSLALGQGGSETQYFGPGTRLLVL.

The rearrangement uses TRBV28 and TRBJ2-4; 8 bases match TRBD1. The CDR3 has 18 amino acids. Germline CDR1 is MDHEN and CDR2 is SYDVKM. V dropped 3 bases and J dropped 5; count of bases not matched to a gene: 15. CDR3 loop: CASSFRTTGGEPENIQYF. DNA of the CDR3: TGTGCCAGCAGTTTCCGTACCACAGGGGGAGAACCAGAAAACATTCAGTACTTC. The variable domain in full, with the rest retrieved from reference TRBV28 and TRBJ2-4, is DVKVTQSSRYLVKRTGEKVFLECVQDMDHENMFWYRQDPGLGLRLIYFSYDVKMKEKGDIPEGYSVSREKKERFSLILESASTNQTSMYLCASSFRTTGGEPENIQYFGAGTRLSVL.

CDR3 region: CASSSGTGHYEQYF. The CDR3 DNA is TGCGCCAGCAGCTCCGGGACAGGGCACTACGAGCAGTACTTC. V is TRBV5-1 and J is TRBJ2-7; 9 bases agree with TRBD1. This CDR3 is built from 14 residues. Germline CDR1 SGHRS, CDR2 YFSETQ. V was clipped by 3 bases and J by 3 bases; unmatched bases: 4.

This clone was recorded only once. In nucleotides, the CDR3 is TGTGCCAGCAGTTTAGCTGCTAGCGGGGACACAGATACGCAGTATTTT. The encoded protein is CASSLAASGDTDTQYF. The V and J genes are TRBV28 and TRBJ2-3; TRBD2 agrees at 9 bases. After removal of 2 bases from V and 2 bases from J, the junction contained 5 bases not matched to a gene. The CDR3 consists of 16 residues. Germline assignment: CDR1 MDHEN and CDR2 SYDVKM.

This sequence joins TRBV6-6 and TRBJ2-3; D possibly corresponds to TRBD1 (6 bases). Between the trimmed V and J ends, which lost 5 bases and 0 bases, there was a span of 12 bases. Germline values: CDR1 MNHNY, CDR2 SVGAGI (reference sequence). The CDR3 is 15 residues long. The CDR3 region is CASSTGTPSTDTQYF. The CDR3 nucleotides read TGTGCCAGCAGTACCGGGACACCTAGCACAGATACGCAGTATTTT.

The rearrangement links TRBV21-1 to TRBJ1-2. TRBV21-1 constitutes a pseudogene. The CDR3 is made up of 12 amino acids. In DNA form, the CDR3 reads TGTGCCAGCAAGGGAGGGGCCTATGGCTACACCTTC. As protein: CASKGGAYGYTF.

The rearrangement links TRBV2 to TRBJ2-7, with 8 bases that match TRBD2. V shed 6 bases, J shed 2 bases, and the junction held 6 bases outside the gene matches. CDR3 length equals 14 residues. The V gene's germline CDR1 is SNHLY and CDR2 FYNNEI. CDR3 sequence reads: CASRPAGAAYEQYF. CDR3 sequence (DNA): TGTGCCAGCAGACCAGCGGGGGCGGCCTACGAGCAGTACTTC.

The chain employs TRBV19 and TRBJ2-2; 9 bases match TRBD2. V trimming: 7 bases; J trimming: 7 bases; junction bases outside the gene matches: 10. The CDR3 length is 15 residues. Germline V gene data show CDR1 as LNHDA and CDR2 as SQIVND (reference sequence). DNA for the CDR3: TGTGCCAGTACTCCACGGGCGGGAGGGGTCGGGGAGCTGTTTTTT. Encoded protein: CASTPRAGGVGELFF. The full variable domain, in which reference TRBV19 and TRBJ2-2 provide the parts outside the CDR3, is DGGITQSPKYLFRKEGQNVTLSCEQNLNHDAMYWYRQDPGQGLRLIYYSQIVNDFQKGDIAEGYSVSREKKESFPLTVTSAQKNPTAFYLCASTPRAGGVGELFFGEGSRLTVL.

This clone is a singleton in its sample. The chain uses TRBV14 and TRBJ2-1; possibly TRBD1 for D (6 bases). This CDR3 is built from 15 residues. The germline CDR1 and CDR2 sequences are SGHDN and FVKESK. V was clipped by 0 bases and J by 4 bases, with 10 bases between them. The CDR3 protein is CASSQDGGSYNEQFF. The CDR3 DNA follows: TGTGCCAGCAGCCAAGATGGGGGCTCATACAATGAGCAGTTCTTC.

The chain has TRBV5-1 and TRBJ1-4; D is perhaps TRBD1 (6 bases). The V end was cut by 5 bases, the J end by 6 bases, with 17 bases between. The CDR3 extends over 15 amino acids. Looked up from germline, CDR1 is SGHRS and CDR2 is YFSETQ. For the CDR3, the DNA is TGCGCCAGCAGTCTTGGAGATGGGGGCGATGAAAAACTGTTTTTT. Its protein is CASSLGDGGDEKLFF.

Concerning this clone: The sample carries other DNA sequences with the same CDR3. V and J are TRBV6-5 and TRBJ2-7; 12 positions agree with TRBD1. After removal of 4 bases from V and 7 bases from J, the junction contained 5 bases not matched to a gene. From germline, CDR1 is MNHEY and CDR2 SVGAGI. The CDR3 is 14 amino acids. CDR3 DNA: TGTGCCAGCAGTTTGGGACAGGGGGCAGGGGAGCAGTACTTC. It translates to CASSLGQGAGEQYF.

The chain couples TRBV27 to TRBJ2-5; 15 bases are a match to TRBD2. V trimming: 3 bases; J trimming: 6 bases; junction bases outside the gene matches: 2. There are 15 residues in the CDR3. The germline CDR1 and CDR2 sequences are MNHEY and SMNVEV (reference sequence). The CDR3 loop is CASSFGTSGRKTQYF. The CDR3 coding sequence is TGTGCCAGCAGTTTTGGGACTAGCGGGAGGAAGACCCAGTACTTC.

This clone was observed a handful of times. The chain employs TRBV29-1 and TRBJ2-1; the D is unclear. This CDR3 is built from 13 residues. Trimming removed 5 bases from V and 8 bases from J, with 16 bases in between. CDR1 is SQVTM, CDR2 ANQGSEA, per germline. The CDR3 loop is CSVRSQVAYEQFF. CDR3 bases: TGCAGCGTTCGATCCCAGGTGGCATATGAGCAGTTCTTC.

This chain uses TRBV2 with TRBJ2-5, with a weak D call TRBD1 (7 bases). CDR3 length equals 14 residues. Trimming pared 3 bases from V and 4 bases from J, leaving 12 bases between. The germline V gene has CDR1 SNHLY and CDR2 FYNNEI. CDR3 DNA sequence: TGTGCCAGCAGTGACGCAGGGGGGAGAGAGACCCAGTACTTC. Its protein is CASSDAGGRETQYF. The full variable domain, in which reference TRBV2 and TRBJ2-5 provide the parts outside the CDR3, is EPEVTQTPSHQVTQMGQEVILRCVPISNHLYFYWYRQILGQKVEFLVSFYNNEISEKSEIFDDQFSVERPDGSNFTLKIRSTKLEDSAMYFCASSDAGGRETQYFGPGTRLLVL.

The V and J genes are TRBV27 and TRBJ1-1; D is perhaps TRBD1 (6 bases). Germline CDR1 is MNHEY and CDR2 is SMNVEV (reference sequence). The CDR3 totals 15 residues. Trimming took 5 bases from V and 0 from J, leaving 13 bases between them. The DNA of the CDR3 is TGTGCCAGCAGTCGCGGACAGAACATGAACACTGAAGCTTTCTTT. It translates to CASSRGQNMNTEAFF.

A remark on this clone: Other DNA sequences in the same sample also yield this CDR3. This CDR3 is CASSLDPGSSYEQYF. The CDR3 DNA follows: TGCGCCAGCAGCTTGGACCCAGGGTCCTCCTACGAGCAGTACTTC. The V and J genes are TRBV5-1 and TRBJ2-7; possibly TRBD1 for D (5 bases). There are 15 residues in the CDR3. In germline, CDR1 is SGHRS, CDR2 YFSETQ. V lost 0 bases to trimming and J lost 0 bases, with 10 bases between them.

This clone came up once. The CDR3 bases are TGTGCCAGCAGCTTGCGACACGAAGAGACCCAGTACTTC. Translating gives CASSLRHEETQYF. This chain links TRBV5-6 with TRBJ2-5; no clear D. V was clipped by 1 base and J by 3 bases, with 7 bases between them. The CDR3 has 13 residues. The V gene's germline CDR1 is SGHDT and CDR2 YYEEEE.

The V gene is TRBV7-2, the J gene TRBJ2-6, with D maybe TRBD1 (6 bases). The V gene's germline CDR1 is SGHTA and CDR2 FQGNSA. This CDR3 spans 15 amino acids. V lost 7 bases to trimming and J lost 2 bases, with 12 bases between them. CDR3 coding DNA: TGTGCCAGCACGGTGAGGGGGACTGGGGCCAACGTCCTGACTTTC. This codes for CASTVRGTGANVLTF.

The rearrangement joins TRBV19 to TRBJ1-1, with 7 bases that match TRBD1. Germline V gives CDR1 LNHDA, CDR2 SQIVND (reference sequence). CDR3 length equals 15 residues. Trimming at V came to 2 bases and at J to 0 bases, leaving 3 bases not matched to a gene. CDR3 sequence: CASSIRQGVNTEAFF. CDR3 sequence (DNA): TGTGCCAGTAGTATAAGACAGGGAGTGAACACTGAAGCTTTCTTT.

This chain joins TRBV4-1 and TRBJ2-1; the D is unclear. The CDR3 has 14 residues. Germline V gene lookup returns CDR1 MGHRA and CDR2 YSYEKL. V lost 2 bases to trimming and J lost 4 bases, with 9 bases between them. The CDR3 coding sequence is TGCGCCAGCAGCCAAAAGATTGAGTACAATGAGCAGTTCTTC. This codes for CASSQKIEYNEQFF.

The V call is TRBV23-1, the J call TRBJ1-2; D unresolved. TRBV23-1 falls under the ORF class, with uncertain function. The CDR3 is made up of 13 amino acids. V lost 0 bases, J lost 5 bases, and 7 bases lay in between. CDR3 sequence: CASSQSEAYGYTF. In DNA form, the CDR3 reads TGCGCCAGCAGTCAATCGGAGGCTTATGGCTACACCTTC.

CDR3 region: CAHKGGAMTANVLTF. CDR3 nucleotides: TGTGCCCACAAGGGGGGGGCAATGACGGCCAACGTCCTGACTTTC. The genes are TRBV30 and TRBJ2-6, with a weak D call TRBD2 (7 bases). Germline V gives CDR1 GTSNPN, CDR2 SVGIG (reference sequence). Trimming left V 8 bases short and J 6 bases short, with 20 bases between. The CDR3 has 15 amino acids.

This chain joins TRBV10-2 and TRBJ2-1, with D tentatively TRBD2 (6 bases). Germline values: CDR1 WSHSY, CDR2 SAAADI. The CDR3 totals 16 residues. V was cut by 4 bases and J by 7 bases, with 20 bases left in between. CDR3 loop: CASSGVGRGGRNEQFF. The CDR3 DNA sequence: TGCGCCAGCAGTGGGGTTGGTAGGGGAGGAAGGAATGAGCAGTTCTTC.

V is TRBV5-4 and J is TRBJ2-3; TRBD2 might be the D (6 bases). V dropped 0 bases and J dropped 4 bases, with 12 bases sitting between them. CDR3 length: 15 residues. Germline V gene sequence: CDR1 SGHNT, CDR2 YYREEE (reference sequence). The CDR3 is CASSLDFGGADTQYF. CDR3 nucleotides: TGTGCCAGCAGCTTGGACTTCGGAGGGGCAGATACGCAGTATTTT. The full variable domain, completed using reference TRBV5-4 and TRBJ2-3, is ETGVTQSPTHLIKTRGQQVTLRCSSQSGHNTVSWYQQALGQGPQFIFQYYREEENGRGNFPPRFSGLQFPNYSSELNVNALELDDSALYLCASSLDFGGADTQYFGPGTRLTVL.